Each of the 21 T cell receptor beta chains below was sequenced from the same sample in a study of T cells after yellow fever vaccination. TCRdb re-analysed the 5' RACE reads in MiXCR, keeping a single row per CDR3 protein. The sample shows about 260,000 distinct CDR3 sequences, 10% to 15% of them seen only once. This sample comprised CD4+ T cells sorted from PBMCs, obtained 45 days after the yellow fever booster vaccination. The receptor set was obtained from a young man who received the YFV17D yellow fever vaccine.

The genes are TRBV5-1 and TRBJ2-1, with D perhaps given as TRBD1 or TRBD2 (5 bases each). V lost 6 bases and J lost 0, with 16 bases in between. This CDR3 is 16 amino acids long. Germline CDR1 SGHRS, CDR2 YFSETQ. CDR3 DNA: TGCGCCAGCAAAACCGGGACGGAGAGCTCCTACAATGAGCAGTTCTTC. It is translated as CASKTGTESSYNEQFF.

The V call is TRBV5-4, the J call TRBJ2-5, with no clear D. V was trimmed by 4 bases and J by 2 bases, leaving 12 bases between them. CDR1 and CDR2 from the germline V gene are SGHNT and YYREEE (reference sequence). CDR3 size: 14 residues. CDR3 in amino acids: CASSPSIEQETQYF. CDR3 bases: TGTGCCAGCAGCCCATCCATAGAACAAGAGACCCAGTACTTC.

This clonotype was counted only a few times. The rearrangement joins TRBV20-1 to TRBJ2-3; no firm D call. The CDR3 is made up of 15 amino acids. Trimming removed 1 base at V and 2 bases at J, with 13 bases between. CDR1 and CDR2 from the germline V gene are DFQATT and SNEGSKA (reference sequence). The CDR3 loop reads CSARVGSHSTDTQYF. As DNA, the CDR3 is TGCAGTGCTAGAGTTGGCAGCCACTCCACAGATACGCAGTATTTT.

The CDR3 sequence is CASSLGGAYSYEQYF. The CDR3 DNA follows: TGTGCCAGCAGCTTGGGGGGGGCCTACTCCTACGAGCAGTACTTC. The V call is TRBV7-2, the J call TRBJ2-7; tentatively, D is TRBD2 (7 bases). Trimming left V 3 bases short and J 0 bases short, with 12 bases between. The CDR3 runs 15 residues. Germline assignment: CDR1 SGHTA and CDR2 FQGNSA. Full variable domain (rest looked up from reference TRBV7-2 and TRBJ2-7): GAGVSQSPSNKVTEKGKDVELRCDPISGHTALYWYRQSLGQGLEFLIYFQGNSAPDKSGLPSDRFSAERTGGSVSTLTIQRTQQEDSAVYLCASSLGGAYSYEQYFGPGTRLTVT.

V is TRBV20-1 and J is TRBJ2-1, with TRBD2 matching 9 bases. Germline assignment: CDR1 DFQATT and CDR2 SNEGSKA (reference sequence). The trim removed 6 bases at V and 6 bases at J, leaving 9 bases unmatched. This CDR3 is built from 14 residues. CDR3 region: CSAPLAGHSNEQFF. DNA for the CDR3: TGCAGTGCGCCTCTAGCGGGACACTCCAATGAGCAGTTCTTC.

This clonotype came up a few times. V gene TRBV20-1 combines with J gene TRBJ2-5; D call uncertain. The V end lost 6 bases, the J end lost 2 bases, and 16 bases lay between the germline ends. The CDR3 is made up of 14 amino acids. Per the germline V gene, CDR1 is DFQATT and CDR2 is SNEGSKA (reference sequence). The DNA for the CDR3 is TGCAGTGCAACCGGTGGAGTAGGACAAGAGACCCAGTACTTC. Its translation is CSATGGVGQETQYF.

V and J are TRBV6-1 and TRBJ2-7; 16 positions agree with TRBD2. Per the germline V gene, CDR1 is MNHNS and CDR2 is SASEGT. The CDR3 loop spans 16 amino acids. Trimming at V came to 5 bases and at J to 5 bases, leaving 6 bases not matched to a gene. CDR3 amino acids: CASSKGLAGGFDEQYF. The CDR3 coding sequence is TGTGCCAGCAGTAAGGGACTAGCGGGAGGGTTCGACGAGCAGTACTTC.

The chain combines TRBV12-3 or TRBV12-4 with TRBJ2-7; TRBD2 matches at 8 bases. V trimming: 2 bases; J trimming: 9 bases; junction bases outside the gene matches: 6. There are 13 residues in the CDR3. Here the CDR3 reads CASSLTSGSAQYF. The CDR3 DNA reads TGTGCCAGCAGTTTAACCAGCGGGAGTGCGCAGTACTTC.

The rearrangement links TRBV20-1 to TRBJ2-3; the match to TRBD2 covers 9 bases. This CDR3 has 17 residues. V lost 1 base, J lost 4 bases, and 12 bases stayed unmatched. From germline, CDR1 is DFQATT and CDR2 SNEGSKA (reference sequence). The CDR3 DNA is TGCAGTGCTAGAGCCCCATCTGCGGGAGGGCCTGCAGATACGCAGTATTTT. It translates to CSARAPSAGGPADTQYF.

V gene TRBV10-3 combines with J gene TRBJ2-7; 9 bases are shared with TRBD1. This CDR3 is built from 14 residues. Per germline, CDR1 ENHRY and CDR2 SYGVKD. V lost 4 bases to trimming and J lost 4 bases; unmatched junction nucleotides: 5. The CDR3 coding sequence is TGTGCCATCAGTGTCCGGGACAGGGAATACGAGCAGTACTTC. It specifies CAISVRDREYEQYF.

This clonotype was seen only a few times. The chain couples TRBV7-9 to TRBJ1-1; D unresolved. Looked up from germline, CDR1 is SEHNR and CDR2 is FQNEAQ (reference sequence). The CDR3 is 14 amino acids. Deletions cut 1 base from V and 5 bases from J, with 11 bases between. The CDR3 reads CASSLEYYVTEAFF. The CDR3 DNA sequence: TGTGCCAGCAGCTTAGAATACTACGTAACTGAAGCTTTCTTT.

This clonotype was counted between two and nine times. This rearrangement joins TRBV20-1 to TRBJ2-3; D not certain. There are 11 residues in the CDR3. Per germline, CDR1 DFQATT and CDR2 SNEGSKA (reference sequence). Trimming cost V 5 bases and J 9 bases, with 12 bases left between them. CDR3 in DNA: TGCAGTGCTCCGACCATAACGACGCAGTATTTT. Its translation is CSAPTITTQYF.

In this sample, this clonotype turned up a few times. The J gene is TRBJ1-2, the V gene TRBV7-9; 12 bases agree with TRBD1. After removal of 5 bases from V and 8 bases from J, the junction contained 6 bases not matched to a gene. The CDR3 totals 14 residues. Germline loops: CDR1 SEHNR, CDR2 FQNEAQ (reference sequence). CDR3 sequence reads: CASSLGQGAGGYTF. The CDR3 region has the DNA TGTGCCAGCAGCCTGGGACAGGGGGCAGGAGGCTACACCTTC.

This clonotype was counted between two and nine times. The chain's CDR3 is CASSVELAGVPDTQYF. The CDR3 DNA is TGTGCCAGCAGCGTAGAGCTAGCGGGAGTACCAGATACGCAGTATTTT. This chain joins TRBV9 and TRBJ2-3, with 10 bases identical to TRBD2. The V gene end was trimmed by 0 bases and the J gene end by 4 bases; junction bases not matched to a gene: 5. Germline V CDR1 and CDR2: SGDLS, YYNGEE. The CDR3 covers 16 residues. Filled out from reference TRBV9 and TRBJ2-3, the complete variable domain reads DSGVTQTPKHLITATGQRVTLRCSPRSGDLSVYWYQQSLDQGLQFLIQYYNGEERAKGNILERFSAQQFPDLHSELNLSSLELGDSALYFCASSVELAGVPDTQYFGPGTRLTVL.

This clonotype was counted between two and nine times. V is TRBV25-1 and J is TRBJ2-5, with D possibly matching TRBD1 (6 bases). CDR1 is MGHDK, CDR2 SYGVNS, per germline. The CDR3 is 14 amino acids. V lost 4 bases and J lost 3, with 12 bases in between. The CDR3, as DNA: TGTGCCAGCAGTGCCCCAAGGACAGAAGAGACCCAGTACTTC. It yields the protein CASSAPRTEETQYF.

The chain combines TRBV3-1 with TRBJ2-1; D is undetermined. The CDR3 sequence is 12 residues long. The V end lost 2 bases, the J end lost 9 bases, and 8 bases lay between the germline ends. Germline assignment: CDR1 LGHDT and CDR2 YNNKEL (reference sequence). CDR3 sequence reads: CASSQTPGEQFF. In nucleotides, the CDR3 is TGTGCCAGCAGCCAAACCCCAGGTGAGCAGTTCTTC.

The rearrangement links TRBV14 to TRBJ2-2; TRBD1 aligns across 9 bases. The length of the CDR3 is 13 residues. CDR1 is SGHDN and CDR2 is FVKESK in the germline V gene. With 8 bases clipped from V and 6 bases from J, the junction kept 4 bases outside the gene matches. CDR3 nucleotide sequence: TGTGCCAGCGGGACAGGGAAGCCCGGGGAGCTGTTTTTT. It is translated as CASGTGKPGELFF.

This clonotype turned up a few times. CDR3 residues: CASSQGTEANYGYTF. CDR3 DNA sequence: TGCGCCAGCAGCCAAGGCACGGAAGCTAACTATGGCTACACCTTC. This sequence joins TRBV4-3 and TRBJ1-2; D call uncertain. Germline CDR1 reads LGHNA; CDR2 reads YSLEER. V was shortened by 1 base and J by 0 bases, with 9 bases between the two germline ends. This CDR3 has 15 amino acids.

There are many counts of this clonotype. This chain connects TRBV5-1 to TRBJ2-7, with D perhaps matching TRBD1 (7 bases). CDR3 size: 13 residues. The germline CDR1 and CDR2 sequences are SGHRS and YFSETQ. The ends were cut back, 4 bases at V and 2 bases at J, with 10 bases in the middle. In DNA form, the CDR3 reads TGCGCCAGCAGCGGAGGGGGCCCCTACGAGCAGTACTTC. This gives the protein CASSGGGPYEQYF. Drawing the rest from reference TRBV5-1 and TRBJ2-7, the complete variable domain is KAGVTQTPRYLIKTRGQQVTLSCSPISGHRSVSWYQQTPGQGLQFLFEYFSETQRNKGNFPGRFSGRQFSNSRSEMNVSTLELGDSALYLCASSGGGPYEQYFGPGTRLTVT.

The chain recombines TRBV5-1 with TRBJ1-6, with D unclear. V was cut by 4 bases and J by 1 base, with 9 bases left in between. The CDR3 spans 15 residues. CDR1 SGHRS and CDR2 YFSETQ come from the germline V gene. Here the CDR3 reads CASSPTGSYNSPLHF. The CDR3 DNA is TGCGCCAGCAGCCCGACGGGATCCTATAATTCACCCCTCCACTTT.

The table lists this clonotype with many counts. The CDR3 DNA follows: TGTGCCAGCAGCTCTGGAGATACGCAGTATTTT. It is translated as CASSSGDTQYF. The chain couples TRBV12-3 or TRBV12-4 to TRBJ2-3; D is unclear. Trimming took 6 bases from V and 5 from J, leaving 6 bases between them. CDR3 length: 11 residues.